The source of this TCR beta chain is a study of beta chain features in type 1 diabetes. Study-wide background: There were around 110 million sorted cells examined across all samples.

Germline V gene sequence: CDR1 SGHRS, CDR2 YFSETQ. V dropped 4 bases and J dropped 5; count of bases not matched to a gene: 12. This CDR3 has 15 amino acids. The study's findings and limits: Naive, central memory and regulatory TCRB repertoires appeared more similar among patients than healthy donors. Insertions were fewer and deletions more numerous at VDJ junctions in type 1 diabetes patients.

A few counts support this clone. The antigen remains unidentified. Reverse transcription of all isolated RNA meant that expressed TCRB transcripts were sequenced. Only in-frame clones appear in the TCRdb table, and some are missing; sequencing was by immunoSEQ multiplex PCR. This sample has 350,000 to 400,000 clones; approximately 15% occur once, and the top ten carry about 0.019%. The TCR was taken from a woman under 30 in good health. The chain employs TRBV5-1 and TRBJ2-7, with 7 nucleotides matching TRBD1. Sequencing was performed on naive CD4+ T cells from blood. The CDR3 DNA follows: TGCGCCAGCAGCCGGAGACAGGGAGTGAGGAACGAGCAGTACTTC. Its translation: CASSRRQGVRNEQYF.